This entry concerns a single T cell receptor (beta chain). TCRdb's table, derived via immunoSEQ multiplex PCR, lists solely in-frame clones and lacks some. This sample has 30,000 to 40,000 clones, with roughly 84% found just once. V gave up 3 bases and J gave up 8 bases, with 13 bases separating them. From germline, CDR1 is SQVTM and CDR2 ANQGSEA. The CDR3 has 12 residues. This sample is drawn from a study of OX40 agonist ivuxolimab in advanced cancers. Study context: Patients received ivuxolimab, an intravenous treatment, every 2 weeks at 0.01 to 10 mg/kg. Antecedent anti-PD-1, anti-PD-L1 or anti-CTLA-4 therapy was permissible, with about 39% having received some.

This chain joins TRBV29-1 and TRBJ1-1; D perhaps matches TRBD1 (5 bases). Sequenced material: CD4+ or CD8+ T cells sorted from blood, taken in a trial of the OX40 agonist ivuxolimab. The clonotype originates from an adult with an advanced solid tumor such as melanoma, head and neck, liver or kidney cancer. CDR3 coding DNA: TGCAGCGTTGAGTTTCCGGGGGGGGAAGCTTTCTTT. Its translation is CSVEFPGGEAFF.